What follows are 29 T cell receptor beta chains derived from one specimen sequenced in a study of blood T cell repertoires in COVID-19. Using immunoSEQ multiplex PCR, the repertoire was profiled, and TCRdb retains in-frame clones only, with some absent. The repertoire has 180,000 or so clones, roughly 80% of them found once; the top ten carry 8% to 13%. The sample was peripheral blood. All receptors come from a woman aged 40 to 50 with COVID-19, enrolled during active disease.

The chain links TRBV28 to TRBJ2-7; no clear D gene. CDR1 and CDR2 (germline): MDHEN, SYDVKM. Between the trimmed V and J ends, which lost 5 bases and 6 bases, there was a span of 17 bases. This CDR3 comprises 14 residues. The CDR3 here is CASSPLSSSSEQYF. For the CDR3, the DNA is TGTGCCAGCAGTCCCCTCTCGAGTTCTTCCGAGCAGTACTTC.

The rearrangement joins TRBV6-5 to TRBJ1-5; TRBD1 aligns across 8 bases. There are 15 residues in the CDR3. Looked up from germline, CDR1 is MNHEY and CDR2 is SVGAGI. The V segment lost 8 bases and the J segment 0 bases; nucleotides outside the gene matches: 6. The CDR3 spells CASQDRVNSNQPQHF. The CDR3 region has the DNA TGTGCCAGCCAGGACAGGGTAAATAGCAATCAGCCCCAGCATTTT.

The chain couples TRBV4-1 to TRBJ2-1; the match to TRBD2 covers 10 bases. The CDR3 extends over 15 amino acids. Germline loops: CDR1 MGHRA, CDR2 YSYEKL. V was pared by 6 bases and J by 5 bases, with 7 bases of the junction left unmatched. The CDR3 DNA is TGCGCCAGCAGTGGTAGGACTAGCGGAAACAATGAGCAGTTCTTC. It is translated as CASSGRTSGNNEQFF.

As DNA, the CDR3 is TGTGCCAGCAGGGACTTCAGCTCCTACAATGAGCAGTTCTTC. This encodes CASRDFSSYNEQFF. The gene calls are TRBV6-5 and TRBJ2-1; the D gene is possibly TRBD2 (5 bases). CDR3 size: 14 residues. Germline values: CDR1 MNHEY, CDR2 SVGAGI. V was clipped by 6 bases and J by 0 bases, with 9 bases between them.

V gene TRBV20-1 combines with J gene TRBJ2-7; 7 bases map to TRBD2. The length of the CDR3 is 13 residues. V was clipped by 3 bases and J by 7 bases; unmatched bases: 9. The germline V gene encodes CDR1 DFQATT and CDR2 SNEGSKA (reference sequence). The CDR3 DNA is TGCAGTGCTAGTCGGGGGGTGTTGGGTGAGCAGTACTTC. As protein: CSASRGVLGEQYF.

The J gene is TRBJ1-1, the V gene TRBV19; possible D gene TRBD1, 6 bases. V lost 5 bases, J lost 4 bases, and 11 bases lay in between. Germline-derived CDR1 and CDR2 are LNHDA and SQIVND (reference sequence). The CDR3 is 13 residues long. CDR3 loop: CASSVTGPTEAFF. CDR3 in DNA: TGTGCCAGTAGTGTCACAGGGCCCACTGAAGCTTTCTTT. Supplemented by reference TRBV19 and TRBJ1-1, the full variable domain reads DGGITQSPKYLFRKEGQNVTLSCEQNLNHDAMYWYRQDPGQGLRLIYYSQIVNDFQKGDIAEGYSVSREKKESFPLTVTSAQKNPTAFYLCASSVTGPTEAFFGQGTRLTVV.

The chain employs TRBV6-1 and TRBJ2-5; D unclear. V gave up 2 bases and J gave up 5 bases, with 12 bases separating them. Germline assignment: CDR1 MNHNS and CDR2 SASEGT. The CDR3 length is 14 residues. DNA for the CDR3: TGTGCCAGCAGTGAATCCGGGTTGATTGAGACCCAGTACTTC. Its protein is CASSESGLIETQYF.

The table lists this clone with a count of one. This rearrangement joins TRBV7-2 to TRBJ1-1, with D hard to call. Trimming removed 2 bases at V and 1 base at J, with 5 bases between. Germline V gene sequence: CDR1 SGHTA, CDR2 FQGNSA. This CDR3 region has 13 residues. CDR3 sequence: CASSLTGNTEAFF. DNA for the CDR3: TGTGCCAGCAGCTTAACGGGGAACACTGAAGCTTTCTTT.

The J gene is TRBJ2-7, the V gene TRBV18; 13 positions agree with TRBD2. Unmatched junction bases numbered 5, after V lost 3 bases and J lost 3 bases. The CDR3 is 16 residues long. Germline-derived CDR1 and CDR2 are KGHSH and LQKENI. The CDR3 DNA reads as TGTGCCAGCTCACCGTCCAGGACTAGCGGGGGCTACGAGCAGTACTTC. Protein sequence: CASSPSRTSGGYEQYF.

CDR3 sequence reads: CASSSLTGVNSPLHF. For the CDR3, the DNA is TGTGCCAGCAGTTCCTTGACAGGGGTAAATTCACCCCTCCACTTT. V is TRBV6-2 or TRBV6-3 and J is TRBJ1-6, with TRBD1 matching over 8 bases. J gave up 7 bases and V 4 bases, and 6 bases lay outside the gene matches. Looked up from germline, CDR1 is MNHEY and CDR2 is SVGEGT. This CDR3 comprises 15 residues.

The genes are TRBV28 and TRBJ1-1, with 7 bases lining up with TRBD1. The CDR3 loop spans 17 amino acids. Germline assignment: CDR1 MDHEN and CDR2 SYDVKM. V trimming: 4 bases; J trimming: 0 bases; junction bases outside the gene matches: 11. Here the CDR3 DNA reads TGTGCCAGCAGTTCCCGCTTTAAGGGGGCAATGAACACTGAAGCTTTCTTT. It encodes CASSSRFKGAMNTEAFF.

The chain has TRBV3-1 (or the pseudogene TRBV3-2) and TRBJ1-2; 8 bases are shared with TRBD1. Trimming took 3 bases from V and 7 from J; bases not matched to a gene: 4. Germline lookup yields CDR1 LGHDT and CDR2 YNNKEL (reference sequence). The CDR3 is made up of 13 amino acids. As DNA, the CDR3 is TGTGCCAGCAGCCATTCAGGGGGCGGTGGCTACACCTTC. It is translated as CASSHSGGGGYTF.

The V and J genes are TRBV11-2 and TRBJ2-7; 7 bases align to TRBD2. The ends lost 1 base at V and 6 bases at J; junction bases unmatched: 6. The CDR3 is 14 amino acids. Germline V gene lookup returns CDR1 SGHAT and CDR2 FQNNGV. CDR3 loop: CASSLVSGRGEQYV. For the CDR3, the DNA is TGTGCCAGCAGCTTAGTATCAGGGAGGGGCGAGCAGTACGTC.

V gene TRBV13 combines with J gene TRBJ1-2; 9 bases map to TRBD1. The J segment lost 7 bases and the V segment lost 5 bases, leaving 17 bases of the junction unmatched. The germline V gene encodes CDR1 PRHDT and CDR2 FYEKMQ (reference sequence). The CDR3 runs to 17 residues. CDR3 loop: CASSPPGTGLSLGGYTF. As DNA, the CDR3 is TGTGCCAGCAGCCCCCCAGGGACAGGGCTTAGTCTCGGTGGCTACACCTTC.

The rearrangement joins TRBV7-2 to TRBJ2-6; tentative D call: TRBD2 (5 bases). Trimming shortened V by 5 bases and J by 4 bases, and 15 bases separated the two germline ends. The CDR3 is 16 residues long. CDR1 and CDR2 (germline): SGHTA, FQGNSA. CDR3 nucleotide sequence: TGTGCCAGCAGCCGCCGTGGGAGTTCAGGGGCCAACGTCCTGACTTTC. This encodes CASSRRGSSGANVLTF. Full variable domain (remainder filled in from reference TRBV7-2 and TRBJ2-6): GAGVSQSPSNKVTEKGKDVELRCDPISGHTALYWYRQSLGQGLEFLIYFQGNSAPDKSGLPSDRFSAERTGGSVSTLTIQRTQQEDSAVYLCASSRRGSSGANVLTFGAGSRLTVL.

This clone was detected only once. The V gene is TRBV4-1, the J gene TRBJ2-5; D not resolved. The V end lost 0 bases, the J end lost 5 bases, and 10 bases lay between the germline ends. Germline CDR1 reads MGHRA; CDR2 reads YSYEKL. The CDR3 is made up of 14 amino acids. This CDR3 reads CASSQDRIGETQYF. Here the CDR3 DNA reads TGCGCCAGCAGCCAAGACAGGATTGGGGAGACCCAGTACTTC.

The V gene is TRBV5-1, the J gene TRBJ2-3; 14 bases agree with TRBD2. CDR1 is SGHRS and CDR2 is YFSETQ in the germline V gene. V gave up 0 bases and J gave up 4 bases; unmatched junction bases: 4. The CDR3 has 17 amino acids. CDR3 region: CASSLGGLAGAADTQYF. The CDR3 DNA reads TGCGCCAGCAGCTTGGGGGGACTAGCGGGAGCGGCAGATACGCAGTATTTT.

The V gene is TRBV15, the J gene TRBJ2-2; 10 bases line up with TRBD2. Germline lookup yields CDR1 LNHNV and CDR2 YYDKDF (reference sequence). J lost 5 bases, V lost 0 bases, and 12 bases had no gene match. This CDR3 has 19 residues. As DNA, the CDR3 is TGTGCCACCAGCAGAGATCCGTGGGTAGCGGGAGGAAGTACCGGGGAGCTGTTTTTT. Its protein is CATSRDPWVAGGSTGELFF.

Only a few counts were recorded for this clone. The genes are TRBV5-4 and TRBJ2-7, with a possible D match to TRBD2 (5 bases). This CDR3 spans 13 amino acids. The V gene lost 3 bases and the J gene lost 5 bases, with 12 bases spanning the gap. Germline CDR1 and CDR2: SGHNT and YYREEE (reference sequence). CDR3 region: CASSSNREHEQYF. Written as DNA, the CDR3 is TGTGCCAGCAGCTCGAATCGGGAACACGAGCAGTACTTC. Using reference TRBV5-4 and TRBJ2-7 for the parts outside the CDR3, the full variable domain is ETGVTQSPTHLIKTRGQQVTLRCSSQSGHNTVSWYQQALGQGPQFIFQYYREEENGRGNFPPRFSGLQFPNYSSELNVNALELDDSALYLCASSSNREHEQYFGPGTRLTVT.

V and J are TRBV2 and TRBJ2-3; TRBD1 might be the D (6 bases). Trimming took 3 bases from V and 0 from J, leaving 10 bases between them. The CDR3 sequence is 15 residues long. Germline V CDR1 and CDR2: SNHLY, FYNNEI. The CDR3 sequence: CASSDWGRSTDTQYF. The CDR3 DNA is TGTGCCAGCAGTGATTGGGGGCGGAGCACAGATACGCAGTATTTT.

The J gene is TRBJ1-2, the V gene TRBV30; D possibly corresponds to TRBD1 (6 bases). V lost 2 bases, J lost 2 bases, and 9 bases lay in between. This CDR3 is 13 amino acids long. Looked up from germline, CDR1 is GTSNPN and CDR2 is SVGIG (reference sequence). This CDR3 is CAWSLQGNYGYTF. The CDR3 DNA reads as TGTGCCTGGAGTCTCCAGGGGAACTATGGCTACACCTTC.

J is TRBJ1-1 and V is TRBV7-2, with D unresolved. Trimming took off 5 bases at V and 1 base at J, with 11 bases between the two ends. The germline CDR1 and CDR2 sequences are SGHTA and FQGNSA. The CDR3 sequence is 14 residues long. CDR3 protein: CASSLSGWNTEAFF. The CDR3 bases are TGTGCCAGCAGCCTATCGGGGTGGAACACTGAAGCTTTCTTT. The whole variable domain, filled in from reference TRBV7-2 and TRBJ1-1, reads GAGVSQSPSNKVTEKGKDVELRCDPISGHTALYWYRQSLGQGLEFLIYFQGNSAPDKSGLPSDRFSAERTGGSVSTLTIQRTQQEDSAVYLCASSLSGWNTEAFFGQGTRLTVV.

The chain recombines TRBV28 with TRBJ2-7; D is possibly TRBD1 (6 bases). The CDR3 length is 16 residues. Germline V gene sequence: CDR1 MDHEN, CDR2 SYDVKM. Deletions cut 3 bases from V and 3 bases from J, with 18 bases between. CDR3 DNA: TGTGCCAGCAGTTTGCCCCTAAAAGGGGGTCTCTACGAGCAGTACTTC. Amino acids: CASSLPLKGGLYEQYF.

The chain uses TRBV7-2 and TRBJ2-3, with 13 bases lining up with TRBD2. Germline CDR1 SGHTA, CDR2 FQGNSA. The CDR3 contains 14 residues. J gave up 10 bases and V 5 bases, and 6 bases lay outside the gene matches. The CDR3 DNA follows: TGTGCCAGCAGCCTCGGACTAGCGGGAGTAGCGCAGTATTTT. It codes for CASSLGLAGVAQYF.

The DNA of the CDR3 is TGTGCCAGCAGCCTGACAGGGATGGGGACCCAGTACTTC. Translated, it gives CASSLTGMGTQYF. The chain has TRBV3-1 (or the pseudogene TRBV3-2) and TRBJ2-5, with TRBD1 matching 7 bases. Germline V gene data show CDR1 as LGHDT and CDR2 as YNNKEL (reference sequence). J was trimmed by 7 bases and V by 4 bases; bases with no gene match: 6. CDR3 length: 13 residues.

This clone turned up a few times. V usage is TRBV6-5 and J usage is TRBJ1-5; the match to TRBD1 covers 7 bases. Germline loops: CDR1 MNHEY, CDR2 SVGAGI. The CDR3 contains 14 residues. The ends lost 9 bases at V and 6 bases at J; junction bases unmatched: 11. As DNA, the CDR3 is TGTGCCAGTGTGGAGGGGGCAGTAAGTCAGCCCCAGCATTTT. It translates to CASVEGAVSQPQHF.

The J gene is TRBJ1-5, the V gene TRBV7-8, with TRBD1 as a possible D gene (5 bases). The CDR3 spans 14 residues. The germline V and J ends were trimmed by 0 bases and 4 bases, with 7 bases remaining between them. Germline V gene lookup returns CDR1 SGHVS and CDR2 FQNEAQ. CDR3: CASSLAAGNQPQHF. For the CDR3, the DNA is TGTGCCAGCAGCTTAGCGGCAGGGAATCAGCCCCAGCATTTT.

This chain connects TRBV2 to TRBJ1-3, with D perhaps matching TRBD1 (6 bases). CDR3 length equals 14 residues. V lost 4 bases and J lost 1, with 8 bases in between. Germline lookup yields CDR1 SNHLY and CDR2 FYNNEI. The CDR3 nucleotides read TGTGCCAGCAGTGCAGGGGTGTCTGGAAACACCATATATTTT. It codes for CASSAGVSGNTIYF.

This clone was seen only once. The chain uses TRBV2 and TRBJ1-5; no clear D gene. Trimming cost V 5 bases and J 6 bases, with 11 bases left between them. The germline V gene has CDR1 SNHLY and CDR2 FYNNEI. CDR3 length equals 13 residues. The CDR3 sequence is CASSPDFGQPQHF. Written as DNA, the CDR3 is TGTGCCAGCAGTCCCGATTTCGGTCAGCCCCAGCATTTT. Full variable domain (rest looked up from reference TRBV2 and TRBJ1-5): EPEVTQTPSHQVTQMGQEVILRCVPISNHLYFYWYRQILGQKVEFLVSFYNNEISEKSEIFDDQFSVERPDGSNFTLKIRSTKLEDSAMYFCASSPDFGQPQHFGDGTRLSIL.